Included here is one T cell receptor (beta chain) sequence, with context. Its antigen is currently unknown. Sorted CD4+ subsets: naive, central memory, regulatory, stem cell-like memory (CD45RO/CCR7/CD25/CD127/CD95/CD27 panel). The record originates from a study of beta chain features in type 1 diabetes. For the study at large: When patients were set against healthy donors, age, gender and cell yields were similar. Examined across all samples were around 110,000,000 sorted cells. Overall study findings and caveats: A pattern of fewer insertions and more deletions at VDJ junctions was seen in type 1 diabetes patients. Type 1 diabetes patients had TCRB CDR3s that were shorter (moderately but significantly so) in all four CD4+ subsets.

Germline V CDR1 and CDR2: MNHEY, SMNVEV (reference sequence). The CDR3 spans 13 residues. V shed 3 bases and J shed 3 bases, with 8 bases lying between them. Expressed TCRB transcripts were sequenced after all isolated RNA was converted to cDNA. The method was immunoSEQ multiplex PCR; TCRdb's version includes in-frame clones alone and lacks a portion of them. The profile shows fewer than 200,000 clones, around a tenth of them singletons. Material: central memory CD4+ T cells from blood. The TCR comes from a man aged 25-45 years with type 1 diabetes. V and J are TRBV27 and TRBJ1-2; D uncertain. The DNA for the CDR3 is TGTGCCAGCAGTTTGAGGGAAGACTATGGCTACACCTTC. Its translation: CASSLREDYGYTF.